These 23 T cell receptor beta chains were sequenced from one sample in a study of T cell responses to AZD1222 COVID-19 vaccine. The protocol was immunoSEQ multiplex PCR, while the TCRdb copy is restricted to in-frame clones and leaves out a portion. The sample has approximately 90,000 clones, more than 80% seen once; the top ten hold over 9.5%. Sequencing used peripheral blood, obtained on day 0 of AZD1222 vaccination. These receptors originate from an adult in good health.

The CDR3 DNA is TGTGCCAGCAGCTCATCCGGGACAGGTCAGGGGGAGACCCAGTACTTC. Amino acids: CASSSSGTGQGETQYF. The chain couples TRBV7-9 to TRBJ2-5, with TRBD1 identical over 8 bases. V shed 4 bases and J 5 bases; nucleotides not matched to a gene: 12. CDR1 and CDR2 from the germline V gene are SEHNR and FQNEAQ (reference sequence). The CDR3 runs to 16 residues. The complete variable domain, with remaining parts taken from reference TRBV7-9 and TRBJ2-5, reads DTGVSQNPRHKITKRGQNVTFRCDPISEHNRLYWYRQTLGQGPEFLTYFQNEAQLEKSRLLSDRFSAERPKGSFSTLEIQRTEQGDSAMYLCASSSSGTGQGETQYFGPGTRLLVL.

The chain uses TRBV10-1 and TRBJ1-1; no firm D call. Per germline, CDR1 WNHNN and CDR2 SYGVQD (reference sequence). The germline V and J ends were trimmed by 0 bases and 4 bases, with 6 bases remaining between them. The CDR3 contains 13 residues. CDR3 DNA: TGCGCCAGCAGTGAGTCTCCTGTCACTGAAGCTTTCTTT. Its translation is CASSESPVTEAFF.

This clone appeared once. The chain has TRBV5-1 and TRBJ2-1; the match to TRBD2 covers 13 bases. Trimming at V came to 3 bases and at J to 10 bases, leaving 10 bases not matched to a gene. The CDR3 extends over 16 amino acids. CDR1 SGHRS and CDR2 YFSETQ come from the germline V gene. The CDR3 coding sequence is TGCGCCAGCAGCTCCGCGAGGACTAGCGGGAGTGAAGAGCAGTTCTTC. As protein: CASSSARTSGSEEQFF.

The rearrangement links TRBV6-1 to TRBJ1-2; no reliable D call. The CDR3 spans 13 residues. V dropped 3 bases and J dropped 8 bases, with 13 bases sitting between them. Germline CDR1 is MNHNS and CDR2 is SASEGT. The CDR3 nucleotides read TGTGCCAGCAGTGAGCAGGCTTTAGTAGGCTACACCTTC. Encoded protein: CASSEQALVGYTF.

The chain has TRBV2 and TRBJ1-1; D not certain. Per germline, CDR1 SNHLY and CDR2 FYNNEI. V lost 7 bases to trimming and J lost 5 bases, with 17 bases between them. CDR3 length equals 14 residues. DNA for the CDR3: TGTGCCAGCACCTTGGGCCCATTGAGGACTGAAGCTTTCTTT. Translation: CASTLGPLRTEAFF.

This clone was recorded once. This rearrangement joins TRBV2 to TRBJ2-3, with TRBD2 matching over 10 bases. The CDR3 spans 16 residues. J gave up 3 bases and V 4 bases, and 7 bases lay outside the gene matches. Germline V gene lookup returns CDR1 SNHLY and CDR2 FYNNEI. DNA of the CDR3: TGTGCCAGCAGTGGTAGGGCTAGCGGGAGAACAGATACGCAGTATTTT. Translating gives CASSGRASGRTDTQYF.

The CDR3 loop reads CATSETGGMGEKLFF. For the CDR3, the DNA is TGTGCCACCAGTGAGACAGGGGGCATGGGGGAAAAACTGTTTTTT. The chain couples TRBV24-1 to TRBJ1-4; 10 bases agree with TRBD1. Germline loops: CDR1 KGHDR, CDR2 SFDVKD. Trimming at V came to 4 bases and at J to 8 bases, leaving 6 bases not matched to a gene. The CDR3 covers 15 residues.

The J gene is TRBJ1-2, the V gene TRBV5-1, with 7 bases lining up with TRBD1. The CDR3 consists of 15 residues. Germline V gene data show CDR1 as SGHRS and CDR2 as YFSETQ. Germline trimming cut 5 bases from V and 0 bases from J; bases unmatched to any gene: 7. In nucleotides, the CDR3 is TGCGCCAGCAGGGTGAGGGGACAGACTAACTATGGCTACACCTTC. Its protein is CASRVRGQTNYGYTF.

The genes are TRBV14 and TRBJ2-7; D possibly corresponds to TRBD1 (6 bases). The CDR3 is 14 amino acids. In germline, CDR1 is SGHDN, CDR2 FVKESK. Trimming took off 1 base at V and 2 bases at J, with 9 bases between the two ends. CDR3 sequence: CASSQGQGPYEQYF. The CDR3 DNA reads as TGTGCCAGCAGCCAAGGGCAGGGGCCCTACGAGCAGTACTTC.

The chain uses TRBV9 and TRBJ1-1; D possibly corresponds to TRBD1 (6 bases). The length of the CDR3 is 13 residues. Germline V CDR1 and CDR2: SGDLS, YYNGEE. With 5 bases removed from V and 10 bases from J, the gap between germline ends came to 18 bases. Here the CDR3 reads CASRVGTGMRAFF. CDR3 bases: TGTGCCAGCAGGGTGGGTACAGGGATGCGAGCTTTCTTT.

The V gene is TRBV7-6, the J gene TRBJ1-2; 10 positions agree with TRBD1. With V trimmed by 1 base and J by 8 bases, 7 bases remained unmatched. CDR3 size: 15 residues. CDR1 SGHVS and CDR2 FNYEAQ come from the germline V gene. The CDR3 loop reads CASSLEETGGEGYTF. The DNA for the CDR3 is TGTGCCAGCAGCTTAGAAGAGACAGGGGGCGAAGGCTACACCTTC. Drawing the rest from reference TRBV7-6 and TRBJ1-2, the complete variable domain is GAGVSQSPRYKVTKRGQDVALRCDPISGHVSLYWYRQALGQGPEFLTYFNYEAQQDKSGLPNDRFSAERPEGSISTLTIQRTEQRDSAMYRCASSLEETGGEGYTFGSGTRLTVV.

This clone was found once. The chain combines TRBV6-2 or TRBV6-3 with TRBJ1-2, with D maybe TRBD1 (6 bases). Per the germline V gene, CDR1 is MNHEY and CDR2 is SVGEGT. Trimming took off 2 bases at V and 4 bases at J, with 8 bases between the two ends. This CDR3 has 13 residues. DNA of the CDR3: TGTGCCAGCAGTTACAAGGACAGCTATGGCTACACCTTC. Its translation: CASSYKDSYGYTF.

This rearrangement joins TRBV7-6 to TRBJ2-2, with 13 bases fitting TRBD2. Germline V CDR1 and CDR2: SGHVS, FNYEAQ. The CDR3 is 15 residues long. J gave up 10 bases and V 3 bases, and 5 bases lay outside the gene matches. CDR3 DNA sequence: TGTGCCAGCAGCTTCCCTGGACTAGCGGGGGAGGAGCTGTTTTTT. Amino acid sequence: CASSFPGLAGEELFF.

CDR3 nucleotide sequence: TGTGCCAGCAGAAAAGACACCATGAACACTGAAGCTTTCTTT. Amino acid sequence: CASRKDTMNTEAFF. This chain links TRBV9 with TRBJ1-1; no definite D call. V was shortened by 5 bases and J by 0 bases, with 11 bases between the two germline ends. The CDR3 has 14 residues. CDR1 SGDLS and CDR2 YYNGEE come from the germline V gene.

This sequence joins TRBV19 and TRBJ2-3; D not certain. The CDR3 loop spans 14 amino acids. Germline-derived CDR1 and CDR2 are LNHDA and SQIVND (reference sequence). The ends were cut back, 9 bases at V and 2 bases at J, with 15 bases in the middle. For the CDR3, the DNA is TGTGCCAGCAGTTGGGGTGGGTCCACAGATACGCAGTATTTT. Its translation: CASSWGGSTDTQYF. The whole variable domain, filled in from reference TRBV19 and TRBJ2-3, reads DGGITQSPKYLFRKEGQNVTLSCEQNLNHDAMYWYRQDPGQGLRLIYYSQIVNDFQKGDIAEGYSVSREKKESFPLTVTSAQKNPTAFYLCASSWGGSTDTQYFGPGTRLTVL.

V gene TRBV6-5 combines with J gene TRBJ1-1; a weak D match, TRBD1 (5 bases). Germline values: CDR1 MNHEY, CDR2 SVGAGI. The CDR3 contains 13 residues. V dropped 6 bases and J dropped 1 base, with 9 bases sitting between them. The DNA for the CDR3 is TGTGCCAGCAGGTACAGGACGAACACTGAAGCTTTCTTT. It is translated as CASRYRTNTEAFF.

This clone was seen a single time. The rearrangement uses TRBV14 and TRBJ2-1, with 11 nucleotides matching TRBD2. The CDR3 loop spans 16 amino acids. Germline CDR1 and CDR2: SGHDN and FVKESK. With V trimmed by 4 bases and J by 3 bases, 5 bases remained unmatched. In DNA, the CDR3 is TGTGCCAGCAGCCTGACCGGGACTAGCGGCTACAATGAGCAGTTCTTC. Translated: CASSLTGTSGYNEQFF.

This clone was counted a single time. V and J are TRBV6-2 or TRBV6-3 and TRBJ2-2; D remains ambiguous. The V gene lost 5 bases and the J gene lost 7 bases, with 20 bases spanning the gap. The germline gives CDR1 MNHEY, CDR2 SVGEGT. This CDR3 is built from 16 residues. The CDR3 protein is CASSPTIETMGGELFF. The CDR3 coding sequence is TGTGCCAGCAGTCCCACGATAGAGACCATGGGCGGGGAGCTGTTTTTT.

This chain's CDR3 is CASTVRHQETQYF. As DNA, the CDR3 is TGTGCCAGCACGGTCAGGCACCAAGAGACCCAGTACTTC. The chain links TRBV13 to TRBJ2-5; D not resolved. CDR3 size: 13 residues. V lost 7 bases to trimming and J lost 0 bases, with 9 bases between them. Germline assignment: CDR1 PRHDT and CDR2 FYEKMQ (reference sequence).

The chain employs TRBV7-2 and TRBJ2-5; D gene unclear. Germline V gives CDR1 SGHTA, CDR2 FQGNSA. The CDR3 has 12 residues. Trimming removed 3 bases from V and 4 bases from J, with 6 bases in between. The CDR3 nucleotides read TGTGCCAGCAGCTTTAATCTAGAGACCCAGTACTTC. As protein: CASSFNLETQYF.

This clone occurred a few times. The rearrangement joins TRBV10-3 to TRBJ2-2; the match to TRBD2 covers 9 bases. The CDR3 spans 19 residues. Germline trimming cut 4 bases from V and 0 bases from J; bases unmatched to any gene: 12. Germline-derived CDR1 and CDR2 are ENHRY and SYGVKD. The CDR3 loop is CAISVADASGIANTGELFF. CDR3 sequence (DNA): TGTGCCATCAGTGTCGCGGACGCTAGCGGGATCGCGAACACCGGGGAGCTGTTTTTT.

The V gene is TRBV28, the J gene TRBJ1-5; tentatively, D is TRBD1 (5 bases). Trimming shortened V by 1 base and J by 5 bases, and 12 bases separated the two germline ends. Germline V gives CDR1 MDHEN, CDR2 SYDVKM. The CDR3 is 15 amino acids. The CDR3 loop reads CASSLSGNGHQPQHF. CDR3 DNA: TGTGCCAGCAGTTTATCAGGGAACGGGCATCAGCCCCAGCATTTT.

The genes are TRBV5-6 and TRBJ2-7; 9 bases line up with TRBD1. Unmatched junction bases numbered 5, after V lost 0 bases and J lost 4 bases. The germline V gene encodes CDR1 SGHDT and CDR2 YYEEEE. CDR3 size: 15 residues. CDR3 bases: TGTGCCAGCAGCTTGGGGGACAGGGATCTTTACGAGCAGTACTTC. Amino acid sequence: CASSLGDRDLYEQYF.